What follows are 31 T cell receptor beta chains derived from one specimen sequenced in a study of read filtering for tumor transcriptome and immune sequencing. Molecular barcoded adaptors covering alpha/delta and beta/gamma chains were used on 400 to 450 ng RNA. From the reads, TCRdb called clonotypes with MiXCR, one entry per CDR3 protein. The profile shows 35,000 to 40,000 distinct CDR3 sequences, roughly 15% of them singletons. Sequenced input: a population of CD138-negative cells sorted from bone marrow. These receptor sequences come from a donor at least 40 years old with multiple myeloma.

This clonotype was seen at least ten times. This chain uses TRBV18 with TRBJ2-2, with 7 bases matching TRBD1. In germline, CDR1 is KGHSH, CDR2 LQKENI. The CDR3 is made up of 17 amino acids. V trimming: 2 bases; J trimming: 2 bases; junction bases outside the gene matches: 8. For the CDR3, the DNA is TGTGCCAGCTCACCAAACAGTCCAGGGGGAAACACCGGGGAGCTGTTTTTT. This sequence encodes CASSPNSPGGNTGELFF.

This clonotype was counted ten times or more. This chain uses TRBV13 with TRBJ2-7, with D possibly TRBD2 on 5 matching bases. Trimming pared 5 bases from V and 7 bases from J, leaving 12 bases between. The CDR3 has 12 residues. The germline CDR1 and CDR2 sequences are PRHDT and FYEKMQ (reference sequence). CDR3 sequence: CASSLEKREQYF. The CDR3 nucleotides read TGTGCCAGCAGCCTCGAGAAGCGGGAGCAGTACTTC.

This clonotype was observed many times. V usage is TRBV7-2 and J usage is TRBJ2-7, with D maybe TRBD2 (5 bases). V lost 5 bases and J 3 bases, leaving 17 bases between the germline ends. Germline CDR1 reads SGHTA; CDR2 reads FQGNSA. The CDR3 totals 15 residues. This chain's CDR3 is CASSPAAVDYYEQYF. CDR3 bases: TGTGCCAGCAGCCCCGCCGCAGTCGACTACTACGAGCAGTACTTC.

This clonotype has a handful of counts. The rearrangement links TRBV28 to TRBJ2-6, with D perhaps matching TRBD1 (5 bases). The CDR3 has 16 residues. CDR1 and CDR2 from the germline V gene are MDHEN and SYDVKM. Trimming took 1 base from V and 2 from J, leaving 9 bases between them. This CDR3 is CASSLLGQTGANVLTF. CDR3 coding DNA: TGTGCCAGCAGTTTATTAGGACAAACTGGGGCCAACGTCCTGACTTTC.

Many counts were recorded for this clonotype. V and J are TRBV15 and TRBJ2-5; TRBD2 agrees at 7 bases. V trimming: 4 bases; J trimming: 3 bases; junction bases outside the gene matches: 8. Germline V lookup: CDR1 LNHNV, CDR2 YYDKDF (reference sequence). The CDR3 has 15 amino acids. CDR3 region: CATSIISGHKETQYF. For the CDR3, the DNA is TGTGCCACCAGCATAATTAGCGGGCACAAAGAGACCCAGTACTTC.

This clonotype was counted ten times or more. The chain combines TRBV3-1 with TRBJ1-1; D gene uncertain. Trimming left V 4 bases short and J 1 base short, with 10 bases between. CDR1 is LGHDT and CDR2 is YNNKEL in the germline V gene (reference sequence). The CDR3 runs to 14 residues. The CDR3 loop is CASSLRKGNTEAFF. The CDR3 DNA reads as TGTGCCAGCAGCCTTAGAAAGGGGAACACTGAAGCTTTCTTT.

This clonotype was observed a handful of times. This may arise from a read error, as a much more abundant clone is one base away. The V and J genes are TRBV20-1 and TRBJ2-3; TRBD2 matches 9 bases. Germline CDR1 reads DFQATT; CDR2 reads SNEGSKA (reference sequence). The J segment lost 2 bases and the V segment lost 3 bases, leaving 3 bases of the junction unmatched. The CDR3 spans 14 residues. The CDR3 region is CSASVAGVTDTQYF. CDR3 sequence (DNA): TGCAGTGCTAGCGTAGCGGGAGTCACAGATACGCAGTATTTT.

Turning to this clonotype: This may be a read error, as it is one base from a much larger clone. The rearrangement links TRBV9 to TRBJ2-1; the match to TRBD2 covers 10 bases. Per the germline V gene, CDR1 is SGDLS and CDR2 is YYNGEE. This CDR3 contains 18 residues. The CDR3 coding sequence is TGTGCCAGCAGCGTAGCTACGGCTAGCGGGAGTTCCTACGATGAGCAGTTCTTC. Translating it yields CASSVATASGSSYDEQFF.

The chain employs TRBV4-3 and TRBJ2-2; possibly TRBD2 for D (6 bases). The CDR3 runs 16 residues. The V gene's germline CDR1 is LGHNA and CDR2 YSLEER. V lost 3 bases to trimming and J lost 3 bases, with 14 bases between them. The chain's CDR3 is CASSHQAGTYTGELFF. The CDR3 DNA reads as TGCGCCAGCAGCCACCAAGCCGGGACTTACACCGGGGAGCTGTTTTTT.

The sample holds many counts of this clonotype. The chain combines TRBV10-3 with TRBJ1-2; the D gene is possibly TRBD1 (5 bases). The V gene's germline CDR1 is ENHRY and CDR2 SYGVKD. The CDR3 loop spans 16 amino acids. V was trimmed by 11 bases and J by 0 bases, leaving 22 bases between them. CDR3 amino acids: CASLSTVILPNYGYTF. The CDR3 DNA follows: TGTGCCTCCTTGTCGACAGTCATTCTCCCTAACTATGGCTACACCTTC.

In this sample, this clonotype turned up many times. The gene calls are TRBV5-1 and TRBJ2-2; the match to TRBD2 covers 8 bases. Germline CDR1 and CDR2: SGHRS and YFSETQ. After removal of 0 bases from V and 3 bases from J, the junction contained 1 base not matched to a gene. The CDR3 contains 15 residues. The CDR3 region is CASSLVGGDTGELFF. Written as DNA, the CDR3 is TGCGCCAGCAGCTTGGTCGGGGGGGACACCGGGGAGCTGTTTTTT.

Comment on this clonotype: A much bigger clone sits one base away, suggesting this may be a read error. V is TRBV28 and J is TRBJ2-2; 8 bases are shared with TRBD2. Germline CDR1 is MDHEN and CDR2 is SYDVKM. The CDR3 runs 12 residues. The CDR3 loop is CASYSGTGGLFF. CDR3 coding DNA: TGTGCCAGTTATAGCGGGACCGGGGGGCTGTTTTTT.

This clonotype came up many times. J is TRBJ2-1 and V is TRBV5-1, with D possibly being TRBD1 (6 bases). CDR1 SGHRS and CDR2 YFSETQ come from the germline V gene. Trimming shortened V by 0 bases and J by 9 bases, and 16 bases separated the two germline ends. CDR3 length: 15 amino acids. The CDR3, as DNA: TGCGCCAGCAGCTTGGACAGGGCGTTCGGTACTGAGCAGTTCTTC. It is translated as CASSLDRAFGTEQFF.

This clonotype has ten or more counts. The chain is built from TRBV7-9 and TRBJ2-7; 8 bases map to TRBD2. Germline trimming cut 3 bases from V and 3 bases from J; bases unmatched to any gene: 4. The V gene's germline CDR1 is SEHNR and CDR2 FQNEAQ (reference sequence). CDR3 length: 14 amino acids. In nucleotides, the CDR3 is TGTGCCAGCAGCTTGGCGGGAGGACTCTACGAGCAGTACTTC. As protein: CASSLAGGLYEQYF. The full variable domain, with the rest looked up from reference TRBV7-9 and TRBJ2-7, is DTGVSQNPRHKITKRGQNVTFRCDPISEHNRLYWYRQTLGQGPEFLTYFQNEAQLEKSRLLSDRFSAERPKGSFSTLEIQRTEQGDSAMYLCASSLAGGLYEQYFGPGTRLTVT.

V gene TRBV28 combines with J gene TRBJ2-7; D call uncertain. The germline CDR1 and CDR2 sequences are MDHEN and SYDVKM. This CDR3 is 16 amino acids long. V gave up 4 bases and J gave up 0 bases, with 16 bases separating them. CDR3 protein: CASSSLNRRSSYEQYF. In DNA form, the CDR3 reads TGTGCCAGCAGTTCTCTCAATCGGCGGAGCTCCTACGAGCAGTACTTC. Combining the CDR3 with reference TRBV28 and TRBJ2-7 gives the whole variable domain DVKVTQSSRYLVKRTGEKVFLECVQDMDHENMFWYRQDPGLGLRLIYFSYDVKMKEKGDIPEGYSVSREKKERFSLILESASTNQTSMYLCASSSLNRRSSYEQYFGPGTRLTVT.

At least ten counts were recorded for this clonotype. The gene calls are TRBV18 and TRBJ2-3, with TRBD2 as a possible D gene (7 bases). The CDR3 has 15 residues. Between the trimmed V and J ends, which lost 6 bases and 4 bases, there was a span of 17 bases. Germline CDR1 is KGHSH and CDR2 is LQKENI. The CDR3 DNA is TGTGCCAGCTCGCCCAGAGGGGGGGGCGCAGATACGCAGTATTTT. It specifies CASSPRGGGADTQYF.

In nucleotides, the CDR3 is TGTGCCAGCAGTTTCCCCCAAGAGACCCAGTACTTC. As protein: CASSFPQETQYF. The chain carries TRBV12-3 or TRBV12-4 and TRBJ2-5; D ambiguous. V dropped 3 bases and J dropped 1 base, with 3 bases sitting between them. CDR3 length equals 12 residues.

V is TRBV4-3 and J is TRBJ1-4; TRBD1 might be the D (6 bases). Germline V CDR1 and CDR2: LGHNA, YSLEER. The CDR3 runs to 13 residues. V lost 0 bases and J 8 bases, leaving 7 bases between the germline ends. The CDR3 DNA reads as TGCGCCAGCAGCCAAGATAGGGGGGAAAAACTGTTTTTT. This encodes CASSQDRGEKLFF.

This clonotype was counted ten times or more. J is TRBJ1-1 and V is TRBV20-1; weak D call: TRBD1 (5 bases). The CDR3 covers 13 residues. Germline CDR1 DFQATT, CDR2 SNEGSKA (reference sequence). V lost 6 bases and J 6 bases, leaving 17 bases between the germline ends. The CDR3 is CSAPQGGAAEAFF. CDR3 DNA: TGCAGTGCCCCTCAAGGCGGGGCCGCTGAAGCTTTCTTT.

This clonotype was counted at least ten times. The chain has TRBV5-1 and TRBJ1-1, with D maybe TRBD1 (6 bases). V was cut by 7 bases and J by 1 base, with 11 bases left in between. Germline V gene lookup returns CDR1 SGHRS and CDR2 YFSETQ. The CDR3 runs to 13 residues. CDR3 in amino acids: CASRRDTNTEAFF. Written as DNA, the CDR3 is TGCGCCAGCCGGCGGGACACGAACACTGAAGCTTTCTTT.

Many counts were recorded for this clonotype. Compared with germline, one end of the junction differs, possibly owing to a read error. CDR3 in DNA: TGTGCTAGCAGCTTAGACGTAACTAGAAGTGTCTATGAGCAGTTCTTC. It is translated as CASSLDVTRSVYEQFF. The genes are TRBV7-7 and TRBJ2-1, with D possibly TRBD2 on 5 matching bases. Germline V gene data show CDR1 as SSHAT and CDR2 as FNYEAQ (reference sequence). The length of the CDR3 is 16 residues.

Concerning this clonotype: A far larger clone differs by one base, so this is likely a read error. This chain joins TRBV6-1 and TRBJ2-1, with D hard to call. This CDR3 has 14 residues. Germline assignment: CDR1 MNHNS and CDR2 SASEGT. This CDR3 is CASSFGSSYIEQFF. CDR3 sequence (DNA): TGTGCCAGCAGTTTCGGCTCCTCCTACATTGAGCAGTTCTTC.

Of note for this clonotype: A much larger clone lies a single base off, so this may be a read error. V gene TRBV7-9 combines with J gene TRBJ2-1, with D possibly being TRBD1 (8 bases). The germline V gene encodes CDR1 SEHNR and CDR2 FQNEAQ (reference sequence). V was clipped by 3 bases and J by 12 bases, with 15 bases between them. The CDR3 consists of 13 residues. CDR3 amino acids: CASSFTGGGAQFF. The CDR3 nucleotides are TGTGCCAGCAGCTTCACAGGGGGGGGTGCGCAGTTCTTC.

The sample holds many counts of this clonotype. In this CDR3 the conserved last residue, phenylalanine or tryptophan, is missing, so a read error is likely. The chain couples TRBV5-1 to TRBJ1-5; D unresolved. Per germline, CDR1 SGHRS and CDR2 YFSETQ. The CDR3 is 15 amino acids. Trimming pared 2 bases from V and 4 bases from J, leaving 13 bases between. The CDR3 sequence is CASSFGPADNQPQHS. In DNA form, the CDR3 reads TGCGCCAGCAGCTTTGGGCCAGCAGATAATCAGCCCCAGCATTCT.

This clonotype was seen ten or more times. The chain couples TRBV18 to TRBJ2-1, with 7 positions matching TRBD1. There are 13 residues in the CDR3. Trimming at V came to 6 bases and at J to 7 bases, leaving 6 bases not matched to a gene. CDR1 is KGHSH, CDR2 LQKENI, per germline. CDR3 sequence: CASSSTGMNEQFF. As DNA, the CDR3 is TGTGCCAGCTCTTCGACAGGGATGAATGAGCAGTTCTTC.

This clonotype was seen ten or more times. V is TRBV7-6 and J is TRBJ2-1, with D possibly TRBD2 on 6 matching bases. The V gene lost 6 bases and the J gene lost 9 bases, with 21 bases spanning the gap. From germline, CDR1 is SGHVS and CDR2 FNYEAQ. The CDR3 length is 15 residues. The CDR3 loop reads CASSYSGQRGAEQFF. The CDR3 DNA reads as TGTGCCAGCAGTTATAGCGGACAACGTGGGGCTGAGCAGTTCTTC.

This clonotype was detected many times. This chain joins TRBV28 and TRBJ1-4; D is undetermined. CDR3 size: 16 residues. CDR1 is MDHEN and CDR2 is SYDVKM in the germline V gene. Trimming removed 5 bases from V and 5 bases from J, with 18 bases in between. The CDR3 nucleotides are TGTGCCAGCAGTAACCCCTCGGGAGCCGGGAATGAAAAACTGTTTTTT. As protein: CASSNPSGAGNEKLFF.

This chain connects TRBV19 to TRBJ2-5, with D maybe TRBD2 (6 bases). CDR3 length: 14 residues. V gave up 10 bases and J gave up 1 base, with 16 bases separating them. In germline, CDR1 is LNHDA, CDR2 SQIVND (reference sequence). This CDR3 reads CATAIGGFQETQYF. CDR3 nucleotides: TGTGCCACAGCGATCGGGGGATTCCAAGAGACCCAGTACTTC.

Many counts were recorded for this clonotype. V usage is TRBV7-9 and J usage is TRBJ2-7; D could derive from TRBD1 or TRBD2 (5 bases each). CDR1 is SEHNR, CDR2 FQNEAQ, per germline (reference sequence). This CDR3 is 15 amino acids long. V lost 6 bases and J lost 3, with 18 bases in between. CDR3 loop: CASREPGTVDYEQYF. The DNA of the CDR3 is TGTGCCAGCAGGGAACCCGGGACGGTCGACTACGAGCAGTACTTC.

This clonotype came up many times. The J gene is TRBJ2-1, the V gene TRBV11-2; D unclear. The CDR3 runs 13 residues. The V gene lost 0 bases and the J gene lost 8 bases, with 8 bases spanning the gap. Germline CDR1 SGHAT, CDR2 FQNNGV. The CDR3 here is CASSLEPEDEQFF. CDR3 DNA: TGTGCCAGCAGCTTAGAGCCCGAGGATGAGCAGTTCTTC.

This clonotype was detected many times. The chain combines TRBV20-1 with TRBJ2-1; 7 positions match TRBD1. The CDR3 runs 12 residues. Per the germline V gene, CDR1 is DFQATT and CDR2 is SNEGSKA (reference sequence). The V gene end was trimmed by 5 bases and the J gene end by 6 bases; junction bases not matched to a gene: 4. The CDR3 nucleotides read TGCAGTGCTCCGGGACAGACCAATGAGCAGTTCTTC. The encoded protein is CSAPGQTNEQFF.